The 8 T cell receptor beta chains in this list originate from one sample, sequenced in a study of blood T cell repertoires in COVID-19. TCRdb keeps only in-frame clones here, not all; method: immunoSEQ multiplex PCR. The table lists about 160,000 clones, 79% of them singletons. Specimen: peripheral blood. These receptor sequences come from a woman aged 55-70 years with COVID-19, enrolled during active disease.

The chain recombines TRBV3-1 (or the pseudogene TRBV3-2) with TRBJ2-1, with TRBD2 matching 10 bases. This CDR3 is built from 16 residues. The germline CDR1 and CDR2 sequences are LGHDT and YNNKEL (reference sequence). V shed 2 bases and J 6 bases; nucleotides not matched to a gene: 7. CDR3 amino acids: CASSQPLAGASNEQFF. The CDR3 DNA sequence: TGTGCCAGCAGCCAACCCCTAGCGGGGGCTAGCAATGAGCAGTTCTTC.

This chain joins TRBV5-1 and TRBJ1-1; D call uncertain. V was trimmed by 0 bases and J by 2 bases, leaving 5 bases between them. Germline values: CDR1 SGHRS, CDR2 YFSETQ. This CDR3 comprises 13 residues. CDR3 sequence: CASSLELNTEAFF. In DNA, the CDR3 is TGCGCCAGCAGCTTGGAACTTAACACTGAAGCTTTCTTT.

This rearrangement joins TRBV11-2 to TRBJ2-1; TRBD2 matches 7 bases. CDR1 is SGHAT, CDR2 FQNNGV, per germline. The CDR3 loop spans 14 amino acids. V was pared by 3 bases and J by 6 bases, with 5 bases of the junction left unmatched. The CDR3 protein is CASSFGWGGNEQFF. In nucleotides, the CDR3 is TGTGCCAGCAGCTTCGGATGGGGGGGCAATGAGCAGTTCTTC. The full variable domain, with the rest looked up from reference TRBV11-2 and TRBJ2-1, is EAGVAQSPRYKIIEKRQSVAFWCNPISGHATLYWYQQILGQGPKLLIQFQNNGVVDDSQLPKDRFSAERLKGVDSTLKIQPAKLEDSAVYLCASSFGWGGNEQFFGPGTRLTVL.

This chain connects TRBV28 to TRBJ1-1; D remains ambiguous. Germline V lookup: CDR1 MDHEN, CDR2 SYDVKM. The germline V and J ends were trimmed by 2 bases and 4 bases, with 8 bases remaining between them. The CDR3 contains 13 residues. The CDR3 DNA sequence: TGTGCCAGCAGTTTAGGGCCGCTCACTGAAGCTTTCTTT. Protein sequence: CASSLGPLTEAFF.

The V and J genes are TRBV5-4 and TRBJ1-1; D possibly corresponds to TRBD1 (6 bases). CDR1 SGHNT and CDR2 YYREEE come from the germline V gene (reference sequence). V was shortened by 5 bases and J by 6 bases, with 20 bases between the two germline ends. This CDR3 is 15 amino acids long. The CDR3 loop is CASRDRGFPRAEAFF. The CDR3 coding sequence is TGTGCCAGCAGGGACAGAGGGTTTCCCAGAGCTGAAGCTTTCTTT.

V gene TRBV5-4 combines with J gene TRBJ1-3, with TRBD1 as a possible D gene (6 bases). CDR3 length equals 15 residues. CDR1 is SGHNT and CDR2 is YYREEE in the germline V gene (reference sequence). The V end was cut by 4 bases, the J end by 3 bases, with 14 bases between. The DNA of the CDR3 is TGTGCCAGCAGCGCGAAGACAGGTCTTGGAAACACCATATATTTT. It yields the protein CASSAKTGLGNTIYF.

This rearrangement joins TRBV18 to TRBJ2-7, with D maybe TRBD2 (5 bases). CDR3 length equals 13 residues. Germline V gene data show CDR1 as KGHSH and CDR2 as LQKENI. V was pared by 4 bases and J by 6 bases, with 13 bases between. CDR3 in amino acids: CASSRSEGSEQYF. CDR3 nucleotides: TGTGCCAGCTCACGGAGTGAGGGAAGCGAGCAGTACTTC.

This clone was seen a few times. The chain joins TRBV10-2 to TRBJ1-6; unclear D gene. V shed 2 bases and J shed 5 bases, with 13 bases lying between them. Germline assignment: CDR1 WSHSY and CDR2 SAAADI. The CDR3 is 16 residues long. The CDR3 here is CASSEPRGGNNSPLHF. The DNA of the CDR3 is TGCGCCAGCAGTGAGCCTCGGGGAGGTAATAATTCACCCCTCCACTTT.